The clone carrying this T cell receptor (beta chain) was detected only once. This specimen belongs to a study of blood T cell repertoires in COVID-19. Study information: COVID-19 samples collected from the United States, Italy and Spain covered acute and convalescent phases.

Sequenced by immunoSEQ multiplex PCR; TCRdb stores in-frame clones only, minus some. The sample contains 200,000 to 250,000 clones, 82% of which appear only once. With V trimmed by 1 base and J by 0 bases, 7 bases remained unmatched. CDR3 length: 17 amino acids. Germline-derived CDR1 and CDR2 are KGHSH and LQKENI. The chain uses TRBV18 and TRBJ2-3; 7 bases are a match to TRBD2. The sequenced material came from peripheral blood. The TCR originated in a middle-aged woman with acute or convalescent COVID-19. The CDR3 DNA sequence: TGTGCCAGCTCACCACTTCCTAGCGGAGGAAGCACAGATACGCAGTATTTT. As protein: CASSPLPSGGSTDTQYF.